The 8 T cell receptor beta chains below all came from one sample that was sequenced in a study of identical twins. TCRdb reprocessed the 5' RACE reads with MiXCR, giving one entry per CDR3 protein. The sample lists 200,000 to 250,000 distinct CDR3 sequences; roughly 7% were seen once. The data were also submitted as part of a second study, on yellow fever vaccine responses in identical twins.

Sequenced sample: memory (CD45RO+) T cells sorted from blood. Receptor source: a woman between 18 and 29 years old in good health.

This chain joins TRBV27 and TRBJ2-7; 14 positions match TRBD2. Germline CDR1 MNHEY, CDR2 SMNVEV (reference sequence). Trimming cost V 2 bases and J 2 bases; bases outside gene matches: 11. CDR3 length: 19 residues. The CDR3 region is CASSLEGTSGSGPTYEQYF. Here the CDR3 DNA reads TGTGCCAGCAGTTTAGAGGGGACTAGCGGGAGTGGGCCTACCTACGAGCAGTACTTC.

This rearrangement joins TRBV19 to TRBJ2-7; 11 bases are a match to TRBD1. This CDR3 comprises 13 residues. In germline, CDR1 is LNHDA, CDR2 SQIVND (reference sequence). V lost 11 bases to trimming and J lost 4 bases; unmatched junction nucleotides: 7. The CDR3 DNA reads as TGTGCCCAAAACTGGGACAGGGGGTACGAGCAGTACGTC. It specifies CAQNWDRGYEQYV.

Only a few counts were recorded for this clonotype. V is TRBV6-2 or TRBV6-3 and J is TRBJ2-3, with D tentatively TRBD1 or TRBD2 (5 bases each). Germline CDR1 and CDR2: MNHEY and SVGEGT. The CDR3 loop spans 16 amino acids. V shed 6 bases and J shed 1 base, with 17 bases lying between them. The CDR3 DNA sequence: TGTGCCAGCAGCCTACCTACTGGGACGGGCACAGATACGCAGTATTTT. Its translation is CASSLPTGTGTDTQYF.

The genes are TRBV7-8 and TRBJ2-7; D unresolved. The CDR3 runs to 15 residues. Germline CDR1 SGHVS, CDR2 FQNEAQ. V was trimmed by 2 bases and J by 4 bases, leaving 15 bases between them. CDR3 nucleotide sequence: TGTGCCAGCAGCTTAACCCCGATGTTACTGTACGAGCAGTACTTC. Encoded protein: CASSLTPMLLYEQYF.

This clonotype has at least ten counts. The chain is built from TRBV11-2 and TRBJ2-1; 7 bases agree with TRBD2. CDR3 length equals 16 residues. J gave up 8 bases and V 1 base, and 11 bases lay outside the gene matches. CDR1 is SGHAT and CDR2 is FQNNGV in the germline V gene. The CDR3 DNA reads as TGTGCCAGCAGCTTAGGGGGAGGGTTCGTTTTCTATGAGCAGTTCTTC. Encoded protein: CASSLGGGFVFYEQFF.

The chain uses TRBV5-6 and TRBJ2-1; 8 nucleotides line up with TRBD1. J lost 6 bases, V lost 4 bases, and 24 bases had no gene match. The CDR3 length is 20 residues. Germline assignment: CDR1 SGHDT and CDR2 YYEEEE. The DNA for the CDR3 is TGTGCCAGCAGCCCCACCATCGGGCAGGGGGCTAACTTCAAACTCAATGAGCAGTTCTTC. Translated, it gives CASSPTIGQGANFKLNEQFF.

This clonotype was counted at least ten times. The rearrangement uses TRBV7-7 and TRBJ2-3, with D perhaps matching TRBD1 (6 bases). Germline V gene data show CDR1 as SSHAT and CDR2 as FNYEAQ (reference sequence). CDR3 length equals 13 residues. The V end lost 5 bases, the J end lost 9 bases, and 15 bases lay between the germline ends. The DNA for the CDR3 is TGTGCCAGCAGCCTGACAGGAGGAGAGACGCAGTATTTT. Translation: CASSLTGGETQYF. Drawing the rest from reference TRBV7-7 and TRBJ2-3, the complete variable domain is GAGVSQSPRYKVTKRGQDVTLRCDPISSHATLYWYQQALGQGPEFLTYFNYEAQPDKSGLPSDRFSAERPEGSISTLTIQRTEQRDSAMYRCASSLTGGETQYFGPGTRLTVL.

The chain links TRBV2 to TRBJ2-5; 9 nucleotides line up with TRBD2. V shed 6 bases, J shed 0 bases, and the junction held 5 bases outside the gene matches. The CDR3 sequence is 15 residues long. CDR1 and CDR2 from the germline V gene are SNHLY and FYNNEI. CDR3 nucleotides: TGTGCCAGCAGCCTAGCGGGGAAGAACCAAGAGACCCAGTACTTC. This translates into CASSLAGKNQETQYF.